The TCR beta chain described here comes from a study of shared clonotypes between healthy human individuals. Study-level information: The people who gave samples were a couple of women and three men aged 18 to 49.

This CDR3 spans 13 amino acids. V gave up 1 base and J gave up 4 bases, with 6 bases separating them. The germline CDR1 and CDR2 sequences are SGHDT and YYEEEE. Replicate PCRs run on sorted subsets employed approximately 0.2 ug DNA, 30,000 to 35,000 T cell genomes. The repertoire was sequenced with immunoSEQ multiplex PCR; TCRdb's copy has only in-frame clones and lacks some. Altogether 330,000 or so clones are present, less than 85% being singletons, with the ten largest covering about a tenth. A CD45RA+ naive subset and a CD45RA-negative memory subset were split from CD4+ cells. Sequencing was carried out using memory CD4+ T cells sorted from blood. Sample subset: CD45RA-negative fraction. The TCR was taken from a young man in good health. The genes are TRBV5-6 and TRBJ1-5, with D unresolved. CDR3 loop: CASSLQWNQPQHF. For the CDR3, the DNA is TGTGCCAGCAGCTTGCAGTGGAATCAGCCCCAGCATTTT.